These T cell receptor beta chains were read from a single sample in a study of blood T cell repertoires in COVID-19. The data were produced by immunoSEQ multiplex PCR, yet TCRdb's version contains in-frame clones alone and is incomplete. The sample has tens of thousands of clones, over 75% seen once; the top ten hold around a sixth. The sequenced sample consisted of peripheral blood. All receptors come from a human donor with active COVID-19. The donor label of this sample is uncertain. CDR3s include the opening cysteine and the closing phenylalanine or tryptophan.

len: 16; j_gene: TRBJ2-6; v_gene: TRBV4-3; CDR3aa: CARPGTGGSGANVLTF
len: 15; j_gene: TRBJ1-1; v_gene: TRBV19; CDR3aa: CASRGQGPGDTEAFF
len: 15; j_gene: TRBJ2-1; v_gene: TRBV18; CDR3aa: CASSPGQATYNEQFF
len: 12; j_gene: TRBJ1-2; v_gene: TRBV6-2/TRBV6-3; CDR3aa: CASSYVGFGYTF
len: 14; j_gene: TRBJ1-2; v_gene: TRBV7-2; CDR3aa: CASSTGQTVYGYTF
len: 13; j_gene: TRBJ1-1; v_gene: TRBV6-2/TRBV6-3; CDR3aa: CASSYYQRTEAFF
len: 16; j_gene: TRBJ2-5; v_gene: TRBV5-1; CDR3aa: CASSLEGTGRIETQYF
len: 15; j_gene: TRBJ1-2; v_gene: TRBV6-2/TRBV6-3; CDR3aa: CASSFIWGTPYGYTF
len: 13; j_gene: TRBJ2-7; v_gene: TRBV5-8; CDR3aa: CASSLQGSYEQYF
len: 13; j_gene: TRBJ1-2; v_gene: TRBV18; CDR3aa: CASSQGANYGYTF
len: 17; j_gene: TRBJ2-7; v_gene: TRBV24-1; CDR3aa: CATSDSGEPGASYEQYF
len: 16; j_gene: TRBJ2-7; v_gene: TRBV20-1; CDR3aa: CSASWGGQGVPYEQYF
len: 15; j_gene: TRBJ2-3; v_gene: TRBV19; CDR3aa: CASSMGGGAFYTQYF
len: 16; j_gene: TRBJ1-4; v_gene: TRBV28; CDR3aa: CASSSMRRQGRLFLFF
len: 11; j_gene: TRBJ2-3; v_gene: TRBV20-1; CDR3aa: CSFSLDRKQYF
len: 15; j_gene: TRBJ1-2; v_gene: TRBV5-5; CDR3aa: CASTPTPGSLNGYTF
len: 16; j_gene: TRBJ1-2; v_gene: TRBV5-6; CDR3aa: CASSPLWDRGLGGYTF
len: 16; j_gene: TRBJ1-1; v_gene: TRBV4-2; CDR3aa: CASSQGTGGSNTEAFF
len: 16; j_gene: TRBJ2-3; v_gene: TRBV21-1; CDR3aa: CASSNETSGSTDTQYF
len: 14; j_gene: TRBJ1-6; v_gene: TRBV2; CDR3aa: CASRYSSYNSPLHF
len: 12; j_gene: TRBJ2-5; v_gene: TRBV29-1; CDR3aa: CSADDIQETQYF
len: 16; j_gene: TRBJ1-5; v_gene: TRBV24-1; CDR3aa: CATSDQTGALNQPQHF
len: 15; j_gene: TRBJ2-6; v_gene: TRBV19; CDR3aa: CASRGSNYGANVLTF
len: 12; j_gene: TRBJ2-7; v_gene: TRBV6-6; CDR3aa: CASRAGGYEQYF
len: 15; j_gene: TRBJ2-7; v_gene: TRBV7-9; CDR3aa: CASSLGQGIIYEQYF
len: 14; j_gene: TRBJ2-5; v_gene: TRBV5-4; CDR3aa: CASSLGGGRETQYF
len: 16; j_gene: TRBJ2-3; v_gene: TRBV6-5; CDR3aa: CASSYTARGSTDTQYF
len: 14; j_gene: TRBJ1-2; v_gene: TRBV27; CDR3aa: CASRGLGGAGGYTF
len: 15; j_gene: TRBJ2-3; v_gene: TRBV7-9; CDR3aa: CASSPRTGSEDTQYF
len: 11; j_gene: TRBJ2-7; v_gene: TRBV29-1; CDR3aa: CSVGGPYEQYF
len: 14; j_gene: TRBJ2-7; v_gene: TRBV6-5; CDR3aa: CASSFGQGYYEQYF
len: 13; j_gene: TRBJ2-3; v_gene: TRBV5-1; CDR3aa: CASSWTATDTQYF
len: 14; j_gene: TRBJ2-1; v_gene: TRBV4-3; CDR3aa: CASSRNSGIGEQFF
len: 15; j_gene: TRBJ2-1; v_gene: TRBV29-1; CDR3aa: CSVEKTSGTYNEQFF
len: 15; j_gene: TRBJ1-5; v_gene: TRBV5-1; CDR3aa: CASSLAAGVEWPQHF
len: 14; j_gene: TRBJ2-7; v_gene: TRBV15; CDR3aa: CATSREADTYEQYF
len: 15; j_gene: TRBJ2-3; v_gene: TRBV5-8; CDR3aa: CASRTTSGYTDTQYF
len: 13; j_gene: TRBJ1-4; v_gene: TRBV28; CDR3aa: CASRVAFNEKLFF
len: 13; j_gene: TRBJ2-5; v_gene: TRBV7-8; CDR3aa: CASSFLPTETQYF
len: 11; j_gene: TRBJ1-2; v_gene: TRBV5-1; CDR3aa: CASGGSYGYTF
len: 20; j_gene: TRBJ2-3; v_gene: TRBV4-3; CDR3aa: CASSQGWLAGVLSSTDTQYF
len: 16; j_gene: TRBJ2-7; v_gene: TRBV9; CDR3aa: CASSAGTGGGSYEQYF
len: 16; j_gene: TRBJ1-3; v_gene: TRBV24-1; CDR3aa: CATSDYKDSSGNTIYF
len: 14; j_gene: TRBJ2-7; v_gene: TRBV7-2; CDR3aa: CASSLPGGGYEQYF
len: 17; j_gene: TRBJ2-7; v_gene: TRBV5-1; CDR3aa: CASSPKSGTGGYYEQYF